These 14 T cell receptor beta chains were all obtained from the same sample, sequenced in a study of blood T cell repertoires in COVID-19 (dated by TCRdb to about 2020). Library construction relied on the immunoSEQ multiplex PCR assay. The immuneACCESS repertoire file appears here via TCRdb, limited to in-frame rearrangements. These files lack a portion of the clones; in checked studies, under half of the deficit traces to unresolved V genes, and the cause of the others is not known. The sample records 150,000 to 200,000 clones, around 90% of which are singletons. Clones ranked in the top ten supply roughly 21% of the sample. Sequenced material: peripheral blood. These receptors came from a man in his 60s with active or convalescent COVID-19.

V and J are TRBV11-2 and TRBJ2-1; 12 nucleotides line up with TRBD2. Germline V gene lookup returns CDR1 SGHAT and CDR2 FQNNGV. J was trimmed by 4 bases and V by 4 bases; bases with no gene match: 2. The CDR3 runs 15 residues. CDR3 sequence reads: CASSWGLAGYNEQFF. For the CDR3, the DNA is TGTGCCAGCAGCTGGGGACTAGCGGGTTACAATGAGCAGTTCTTC.

The gene calls are TRBV4-2 and TRBJ2-7, with 7 bases matching TRBD2. The CDR3 has 16 residues. Germline values: CDR1 LGHNA, CDR2 YNFKEQ. Trimming cost V 0 bases and J 3 bases; bases outside gene matches: 8. CDR3 residues: CASSQDVLAVNYEQYF. CDR3 nucleotides: TGTGCCAGCAGCCAAGATGTCCTAGCGGTGAACTACGAGCAGTACTTC.

This clone is a singleton in its sample. The genes are TRBV19 and TRBJ1-5; TRBD1 matches 10 bases. CDR3 length: 20 residues. With V trimmed by 1 base and J by 4 bases, 16 bases remained unmatched. CDR1 is LNHDA and CDR2 is SQIVND in the germline V gene (reference sequence). CDR3 DNA sequence: TGTGCCAGTAGTATAGGGACGGGACAGGGGAGCGTGGTGGGTAATCAGCCCCAGCATTTT. Translated, it gives CASSIGTGQGSVVGNQPQHF. Complete variable domain (other parts from reference TRBV19 and TRBJ1-5): DGGITQSPKYLFRKEGQNVTLSCEQNLNHDAMYWYRQDPGQGLRLIYYSQIVNDFQKGDIAEGYSVSREKKESFPLTVTSAQKNPTAFYLCASSIGTGQGSVVGNQPQHFGDGTRLSIL.

The rearrangement links TRBV7-3 to TRBJ1-2; 7 nucleotides match TRBD1. The CDR3 sequence is 15 residues long. Germline V gene data show CDR1 as SGHTA and CDR2 as FQGTGA. V lost 4 bases and J lost 3; bases outside the gene matches: 8. Written as DNA, the CDR3 is TGTGCCAGCAGCTCCTACAGGGGTAAAGACTATGGCTACACCTTC. Protein product: CASSSYRGKDYGYTF.

This clone has just a few counts. This chain uses TRBV5-1 with TRBJ2-2, with D unresolved. The CDR3 extends over 15 amino acids. V was clipped by 2 bases and J by 8 bases, with 16 bases between them. The V gene's germline CDR1 is SGHRS and CDR2 YFSETQ. CDR3 protein: CASSFGYRQVGELFF. The CDR3 nucleotides read TGCGCCAGCAGCTTTGGCTATAGACAAGTGGGGGAGCTGTTTTTT.

This chain joins TRBV5-1 and TRBJ1-1; 7 positions match TRBD1. The germline CDR1 and CDR2 sequences are SGHRS and YFSETQ. After removal of 3 bases from V and 5 bases from J, the junction contained 10 bases not matched to a gene. The length of the CDR3 is 15 residues. The CDR3 DNA is TGCGCCAGCAGCTCACGACAGGGTGGATATACTGAAGCTTTCTTT. This translates into CASSSRQGGYTEAFF.

The V and J genes are TRBV5-1 and TRBJ1-5; 9 bases are shared with TRBD1. The CDR3 covers 14 residues. Germline-derived CDR1 and CDR2 are SGHRS and YFSETQ. Trimming took 4 bases from V and 5 from J; bases not matched to a gene: 4. The CDR3 region has the DNA TGCGCCAGCAGCCAGGGACAGGGAGATCAGCCCCAGCATTTT. Translated, it gives CASSQGQGDQPQHF.

The J gene is TRBJ1-2, the V gene TRBV2, with 11 bases fitting TRBD1. J was trimmed by 8 bases and V by 7 bases; bases with no gene match: 9. Germline V gives CDR1 SNHLY, CDR2 FYNNEI. The CDR3 contains 14 residues. The CDR3 sequence: CASKRGQGAEGYTF. The CDR3 nucleotides read TGTGCCAGCAAACGCGGACAGGGGGCGGAAGGCTACACCTTC.

This clone appeared a single time. This chain joins TRBV6-4 and TRBJ1-4, with 8 bases identical to TRBD1. From germline, CDR1 is MRHNA and CDR2 SNTAGT. Germline trimming cut 1 base from V and 7 bases from J; bases unmatched to any gene: 8. CDR3 length equals 16 residues. The CDR3 bases are TGTGCCAGCAGTGACTTTGGGGGACAGGAAGGTGAAAAACTGTTTTTT. This sequence encodes CASSDFGGQEGEKLFF.

For the CDR3, the DNA is TGCAGCGTTGGGAGGCGCTTCACCTATGGCTACACCTTC. As protein: CSVGRRFTYGYTF. The chain is built from TRBV29-1 and TRBJ1-2, with D hard to call. The CDR3 has 13 amino acids. Trimming cost V 4 bases and J 4 bases, with 13 bases left between them. Germline-derived CDR1 and CDR2 are SQVTM and ANQGSEA.

The CDR3 is CASSLSGSANSPLHF. The CDR3 region has the DNA TGTGCCAGCAGCTTAAGCGGGTCAGCTAATTCACCCCTCCACTTT. The chain recombines TRBV13 with TRBJ1-6; no definite D call. The ends were cut back, 2 bases at V and 6 bases at J, with 11 bases in the middle. Germline assignment: CDR1 PRHDT and CDR2 FYEKMQ (reference sequence). This CDR3 spans 15 amino acids.

The chain carries TRBV5-1 and TRBJ1-4; D may be TRBD1 (6 bases). The CDR3 runs to 15 residues. Trimming stripped 5 bases from V and 11 bases from J, with 22 bases between. Germline V gives CDR1 SGHRS, CDR2 YFSETQ. Here the CDR3 DNA reads TGCGCCAGCAGTCTTGGACAGATGGCTACAGAGAAACTGTTTTTT. Amino acid sequence: CASSLGQMATEKLFF.

This chain uses TRBV4-2 with TRBJ2-5; TRBD2 matches 7 bases. V gave up 0 bases and J gave up 5 bases; unmatched junction bases: 12. The CDR3 covers 17 residues. Germline CDR1 LGHNA, CDR2 YNFKEQ. DNA for the CDR3: TGTGCCAGCAGCCAAGAAGGGAGGGGCTCCGGGCAGGAGACCCAGTACTTC. This translates into CASSQEGRGSGQETQYF.

The rearrangement links TRBV25-1 to TRBJ2-5; weak D call: TRBD1 (5 bases). This CDR3 has 13 residues. With 11 bases removed from V and 5 bases from J, the gap between germline ends came to 18 bases. The germline V gene encodes CDR1 MGHDK and CDR2 SYGVNS. CDR3 protein: CACAPDSRETQYF. The DNA for the CDR3 is TGTGCCTGCGCCCCCGACAGCCGGGAGACCCAGTACTTC.